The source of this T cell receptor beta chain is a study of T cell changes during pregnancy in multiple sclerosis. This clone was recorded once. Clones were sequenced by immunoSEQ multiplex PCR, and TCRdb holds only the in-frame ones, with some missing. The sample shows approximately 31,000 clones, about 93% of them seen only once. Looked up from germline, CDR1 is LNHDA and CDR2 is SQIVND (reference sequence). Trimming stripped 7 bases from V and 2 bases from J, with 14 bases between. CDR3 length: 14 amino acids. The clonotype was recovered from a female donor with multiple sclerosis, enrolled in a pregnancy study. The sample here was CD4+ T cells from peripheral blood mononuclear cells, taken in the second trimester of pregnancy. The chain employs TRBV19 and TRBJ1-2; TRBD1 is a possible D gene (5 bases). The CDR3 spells CASTPSAGNYGYTF. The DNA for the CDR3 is TGTGCCAGTACTCCCTCGGCAGGGAACTATGGCTACACCTTC.